The present TCR beta chain was sequenced within a study of beta chain features in type 1 diabetes. Findings of the study overall: Because the template was cDNA, high-expressing cells might be over-represented. People with Type 1 diabetes carried modestly yet significantly shorter TCRB CDR3s in all four CD4+ subsets.

Isolated RNA was reverse transcribed in full, so expressed TCRB transcripts were sequenced. Assay used: immunoSEQ multiplex PCR; TCRdb lists only in-frame clones, some missing. The profile covers about 650,000 clones, with roughly an eighth appearing a single time and more than 0.09% taken by the ten largest. For this clone: Its antigen remains unknown.

In germline, CDR1 is SGHRS, CDR2 YFSETQ. V gave up 1 base and J gave up 4 bases, with 11 bases separating them. There are 15 residues in the CDR3. Sequencing input: naive CD4+ T cells from blood. This clonotype was sampled from a man aged 25-40 years with type 1 diabetes. The chain joins TRBV5-1 to TRBJ1-4; maybe TRBD1 (5 bases). This CDR3 reads CASSLSVGVNEKLFF. The CDR3 DNA follows: TGCGCCAGCAGCTTGTCGGTAGGGGTTAATGAAAAACTGTTTTTT.